Below, 23 T cell receptor beta chains from the same sample are listed, as sequenced in a study of T cell changes during pregnancy in multiple sclerosis. Using immunoSEQ multiplex PCR, the repertoire was profiled, and TCRdb retains in-frame clones only, with some absent. Among around 69,000 clones listed, about 90% were seen once. The sample was peripheral blood, taken in the first trimester of pregnancy. These receptors were taken from a female donor with multiple sclerosis, enrolled in a pregnancy study.

The rearrangement joins TRBV27 to TRBJ2-7, with TRBD2 as a possible D gene (5 bases). Germline values: CDR1 MNHEY, CDR2 SMNVEV (reference sequence). This CDR3 contains 13 residues. The germline V and J ends were trimmed by 7 bases and 4 bases, with 14 bases remaining between them. The CDR3 DNA is TGTGCCAGCACCCCCGGTCCGGGATACGAGCAGTACTTC. Translating gives CASTPGPGYEQYF.

Worth noting for this clone: The sample holds other DNA sequences that translate to the same CDR3. The V call is TRBV4-3, the J call TRBJ2-1, with 7 bases matching TRBD2. J was trimmed by 4 bases and V by 0 bases; bases with no gene match: 6. Germline V gives CDR1 LGHNA, CDR2 YSLEER. This CDR3 spans 16 amino acids. Here the CDR3 DNA reads TGCGCCAGCAGCCAAGACGGGGCGGGAGCTTACAATGAGCAGTTCTTC. It translates to CASSQDGAGAYNEQFF.

The rearrangement uses TRBV5-1 and TRBJ2-5; 7 nucleotides line up with TRBD2. In germline, CDR1 is SGHRS, CDR2 YFSETQ. V gave up 2 bases and J gave up 11 bases; unmatched junction bases: 18. This CDR3 spans 16 amino acids. The CDR3 region has the DNA TGCGCCAGCAGCTTAATCAGCTCGTCCACGGGGGGAGAGCAGTACTTC. Translating it yields CASSLISSSTGGEQYF.

The chain has TRBV7-6 and TRBJ2-3, with TRBD2 matching over 9 bases. The CDR3 has 15 amino acids. V dropped 3 bases and J dropped 0; count of bases not matched to a gene: 1. CDR1 and CDR2 (germline): SGHVS, FNYEAQ. CDR3 sequence reads: CASSFSGSSTDTQYF. DNA for the CDR3: TGTGCCAGCAGCTTTAGCGGGAGCAGCACAGATACGCAGTATTTT.

The J gene is TRBJ2-3, the V gene TRBV11-2; 8 bases line up with TRBD2. The V gene's germline CDR1 is SGHAT and CDR2 FQNNGV. The junction had 15 bases not matched to a gene; V was cut back by 5 bases and J by 5 bases. There are 17 residues in the CDR3. Here the CDR3 DNA reads TGTGCCAGCAGCCAAGGGAAGGGGCGGGAGGTAGGAGATACGCAGTATTTT. Protein product: CASSQGKGREVGDTQYF.

The V call is TRBV4-2, the J call TRBJ2-7, with D possibly matching TRBD1 (6 bases). This CDR3 has 16 residues. The V end lost 3 bases, the J end lost 2 bases, and 17 bases lay between the germline ends. Germline V gene data show CDR1 as LGHNA and CDR2 as YNFKEQ. The CDR3 is CASSQQRTDLAYEQYF. CDR3 sequence (DNA): TGTGCCAGCAGCCAGCAGCGGACAGATCTTGCCTACGAGCAGTACTTC.

V gene TRBV5-8 combines with J gene TRBJ2-1, with TRBD2 matching 13 bases. Unmatched junction bases numbered 13, after V lost 2 bases and J lost 8 bases. The CDR3 extends over 18 amino acids. In germline, CDR1 is SGHTS, CDR2 YDEGEE. The CDR3 reads CASSLGLAGALVLYEQFF. The CDR3 bases are TGTGCCAGCAGCTTAGGACTAGCGGGAGCTTTGGTGTTATATGAGCAGTTCTTC.

This chain links TRBV4-2 with TRBJ1-2, with TRBD1 matching 7 bases. V lost 6 bases and J lost 2; bases outside the gene matches: 6. The CDR3 length is 14 residues. Germline V gene sequence: CDR1 LGHNA, CDR2 YNFKEQ. As DNA, the CDR3 is TGTGCCAGCAGGACAGGGCCGGGGAACTATGGCTACACCTTC. This sequence encodes CASRTGPGNYGYTF.

This sequence joins TRBV7-9 and TRBJ2-1; 7 nucleotides align to TRBD1. The ends lost 4 bases at V and 2 bases at J; junction bases unmatched: 17. In germline, CDR1 is SEHNR, CDR2 FQNEAQ (reference sequence). The CDR3 covers 19 residues. CDR3 residues: CASSSTGTATIRAYNEQFF. The DNA for the CDR3 is TGTGCCAGCAGCTCAACCGGGACAGCAACAATCCGAGCCTACAATGAGCAGTTCTTC.

The chain uses TRBV7-2 and TRBJ2-3; 10 bases agree with TRBD1. V gave up 5 bases and J gave up 1 base; unmatched junction bases: 9. The CDR3 is made up of 17 amino acids. The V gene's germline CDR1 is SGHTA and CDR2 FQGNSA. CDR3 amino acids: CASSTRTGGFGTDTQYF. The CDR3 nucleotides read TGTGCCAGCAGCACCCGGACAGGGGGGTTCGGCACAGATACGCAGTATTTT. The complete variable domain, with remaining parts taken from reference TRBV7-2 and TRBJ2-3, reads GAGVSQSPSNKVTEKGKDVELRCDPISGHTALYWYRQSLGQGLEFLIYFQGNSAPDKSGLPSDRFSAERTGGSVSTLTIQRTQQEDSAVYLCASSTRTGGFGTDTQYFGPGTRLTVL.

The rearrangement uses TRBV5-4 and TRBJ2-3; TRBD1 agrees at 8 bases. Trimming at V came to 2 bases and at J to 4 bases, leaving 9 bases not matched to a gene. CDR3 size: 16 residues. The germline gives CDR1 SGHNT, CDR2 YYREEE (reference sequence). This chain's CDR3 is CASSFPGQGIADTQYF. The CDR3 bases are TGTGCCAGCAGCTTCCCAGGACAGGGCATCGCAGATACGCAGTATTTT.

The chain uses TRBV7-3 and TRBJ2-7, with 8 bases identical to TRBD1. The germline V gene has CDR1 SGHTA and CDR2 FQGTGA. The CDR3 length is 15 residues. V gave up 2 bases and J gave up 3 bases; unmatched junction bases: 6. CDR3 in amino acids: CASSLLQGAVYEQYF. The CDR3 nucleotides read TGTGCCAGCAGCTTATTGCAGGGGGCGGTCTACGAGCAGTACTTC.

The chain employs TRBV30 and TRBJ2-2, with 8 positions matching TRBD1. V lost 2 bases to trimming and J lost 2 bases; unmatched junction nucleotides: 7. This CDR3 has 16 residues. Germline V gives CDR1 GTSNPN, CDR2 SVGIG (reference sequence). The CDR3 is CAWSSRTGSNTGELFF. DNA of the CDR3: TGTGCCTGGAGTAGTCGGACAGGGAGCAACACCGGGGAGCTGTTTTTT.

The chain couples TRBV6-6 to TRBJ1-3, with D unclear. The CDR3 consists of 14 residues. CDR1 MNHNY and CDR2 SVGAGI come from the germline V gene (reference sequence). V lost 0 bases and J 2 bases, leaving 5 bases between the germline ends. The CDR3 protein is CASSYSEAGNTIYF. The CDR3 region has the DNA TGTGCCAGCAGTTACTCCGAGGCTGGAAACACCATATATTTT.

The chain's CDR3 is CASSLTGWEQYF. In DNA form, the CDR3 reads TGTGCCAGCAGCTTGACAGGGTGGGAGCAGTACTTC. The chain joins TRBV7-6 to TRBJ2-7; 7 bases are shared with TRBD1. This CDR3 region has 12 residues. After removal of 3 bases from V and 7 bases from J, the junction contained 3 bases not matched to a gene. Germline V gene sequence: CDR1 SGHVS, CDR2 FNYEAQ. Drawing the rest from reference TRBV7-6 and TRBJ2-7, the complete variable domain is GAGVSQSPRYKVTKRGQDVALRCDPISGHVSLYWYRQALGQGPEFLTYFNYEAQQDKSGLPNDRFSAERPEGSISTLTIQRTEQRDSAMYRCASSLTGWEQYFGPGTRLTVT.

The chain is built from TRBV19 and TRBJ1-5; D may be TRBD1 (6 bases). Trimming removed 7 bases at V and 5 bases at J, with 18 bases between. Germline V gene sequence: CDR1 LNHDA, CDR2 SQIVND (reference sequence). The CDR3 has 15 residues. CDR3 DNA sequence: TGTGCCAGTAAGGCCACAGGGCTCCAGTATCAGCCCCAGCATTTT. Translation: CASKATGLQYQPQHF.

CDR3 sequence (DNA): TGCGCCAGCAGCCCGGGAGGGGGAGCCGGGGAGCTGTTTTTT. Amino acids: CASSPGGGAGELFF. The genes are TRBV5-1 and TRBJ2-2; 8 bases are shared with TRBD2. Per the germline V gene, CDR1 is SGHRS and CDR2 is YFSETQ. V dropped 4 bases and J dropped 6; count of bases not matched to a gene: 5. The CDR3 has 14 amino acids.

The chain uses TRBV5-4 and TRBJ2-5; 8 bases are shared with TRBD1. The J call is in doubt because the DNA end fits TRBJ2-7 better. The CDR3 consists of 14 residues. CDR1 is SGHNT and CDR2 is YYREEE in the germline V gene (reference sequence). CDR3 in DNA: TGTGCCAGCAGCTTGGAGGACAGGGATGGCGAGCAGTACTTC. Translated, it gives CASSLEDRDGEQYF.

The chain couples TRBV18 to TRBJ1-2; D gene uncertain. Trimming removed 4 bases at V and 4 bases at J, with 10 bases between. The CDR3 runs to 13 residues. CDR1 KGHSH and CDR2 LQKENI come from the germline V gene. CDR3 DNA: TGTGCCAGCTCACACGGGGTTATCTATGGCTACACCTTC. It encodes CASSHGVIYGYTF.

The chain combines TRBV6-6 with TRBJ1-3; the D is unclear. From germline, CDR1 is MNHNY and CDR2 SVGAGI (reference sequence). The CDR3 has 14 amino acids. The V end lost 0 bases, the J end lost 5 bases, and 8 bases lay between the germline ends. The CDR3 DNA sequence: TGTGCCAGCAGTTACTCGAGGTCCCGAAACACCATATATTTT. Encoded protein: CASSYSRSRNTIYF.

CDR3 DNA sequence: TGTGCCAGCAGCGCCCGACAGCGGGACACCGGGGAGCTGTTTTTT. This codes for CASSARQRDTGELFF. This rearrangement joins TRBV5-4 to TRBJ2-2; tentatively, D is TRBD2 (6 bases). Germline V gene lookup returns CDR1 SGHNT and CDR2 YYREEE (reference sequence). V was shortened by 4 bases and J by 3 bases, with 13 bases between the two germline ends. The CDR3 is 15 residues long.

The chain's CDR3 is CSVWGGGSYGYTF. The CDR3 DNA is TGCAGCGTTTGGGGCGGGGGTAGCTATGGCTACACCTTC. The V and J genes are TRBV29-1 and TRBJ1-2, with D perhaps TRBD1 (5 bases). Between the trimmed V and J ends, which lost 5 bases and 4 bases, there was a span of 14 bases. CDR1 SQVTM and CDR2 ANQGSEA come from the germline V gene. The CDR3 runs 13 residues.

The chain combines TRBV19 with TRBJ2-2, with D maybe TRBD2 (5 bases). CDR1 is LNHDA, CDR2 SQIVND, per germline (reference sequence). The CDR3 contains 17 residues. Trimming removed 6 bases from V and 4 bases from J, with 21 bases in between. The chain's CDR3 is CASRDLGSGFTTGELFF. The CDR3 DNA reads as TGTGCCAGTAGGGACTTGGGAAGTGGTTTTACCACCGGGGAGCTGTTTTTT.